This T cell receptor beta chain was sequenced in a study of blood T cells in healthy people across ages. Then a second PCR, running roughly 6 to 12 cycles, was carried out with a sample-barcoded 5' primer and a J-beta primer mix. Sequencing of every sample gave 2.5 million or more CDR3-containing paired-end reads. TCRdb re-derived calls from the 5' RACE reads in MiXCR, one entry per CDR3 protein. Among some 1,500,000 distinct CDR3 sequences listed, about 45% were seen once. The CDR3 length is 16 residues. The receptor was isolated from a woman under 30 in good health. Specimen: blood. The chain is built from TRBV21-1 and TRBJ2-5; the table's TRBD2 call for D was not verified on the DNA. TRBV21-1 is designated a pseudogene. CDR3 protein: CASSIPTPLAAETQYF. In nucleotides, the CDR3 is TGTGCCAGCAGCATTCCAACCCCACTAGCCGCGGAGACCCAGTACTTC.